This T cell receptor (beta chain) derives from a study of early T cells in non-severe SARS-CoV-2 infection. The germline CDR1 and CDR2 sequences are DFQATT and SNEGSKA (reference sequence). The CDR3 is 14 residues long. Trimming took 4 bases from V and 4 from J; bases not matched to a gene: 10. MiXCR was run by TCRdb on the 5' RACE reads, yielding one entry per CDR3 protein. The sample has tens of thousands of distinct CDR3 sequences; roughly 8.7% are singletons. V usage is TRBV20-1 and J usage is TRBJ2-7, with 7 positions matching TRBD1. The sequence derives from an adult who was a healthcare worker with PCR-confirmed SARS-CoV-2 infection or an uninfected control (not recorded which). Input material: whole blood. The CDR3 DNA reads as TGCAGTGCTACTAGGCAGGGGGAGCAATACGAGCAGTACTTC. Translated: CSATRQGEQYEQYF.